This T cell receptor beta chain was recorded in a study of blood T cell repertoires in COVID-19. On the study more broadly: COVID-19 samples from acute and convalescent phases originated in the United States, Italy and Spain. In each case, the material was cDNA or gDNA derived from T cells, B-cell-depleted T cells, or PBMCs.

This clone was found a few times. Original handling: The authors estimated nucleated cell counts from reference gene primer amplification. TCRdb's table, derived via immunoSEQ multiplex PCR, lists solely in-frame clones and lacks some. V and J calls and clone size are copied from that table; D and trimming were computed from the DNA. The sample has 40,000 to 60,000 clones, about 82% seen once. The receptor comes from a human donor in a cohort sampled during active COVID-19. Source material: peripheral blood.

The CDR3 bases are TGTGCCAGCAGCTTAGGGACTAGCGGTGATACGCAGTATTTT. Encoded protein: CASSLGTSGDTQYF. The chain has TRBV7-9 and TRBJ2-3; 10 positions agree with TRBD2. The germline V gene has CDR1 SEHNR and CDR2 FQNEAQ (reference sequence). The CDR3 runs 14 residues. After removal of 1 base from V and 6 bases from J, the junction contained 1 base not matched to a gene.